The 3 T cell receptor beta chains in this list originate from one sample, sequenced in a study of T cell responses to AZD1222 COVID-19 vaccine. The assay was immunoSEQ multiplex PCR, and TCRdb's table has in-frame clones only and misses some. The sample yields 40,000 to 55,000 clones, 90% seen once. The material was peripheral blood, obtained 28 days after the second AZD1222 dose. The receptors derive from an adult who received the AZD1222 COVID-19 vaccine.

The V and J genes are TRBV11-2 and TRBJ1-6; possibly TRBD1 for D (6 bases). The V gene lost 0 bases and the J gene lost 10 bases, with 16 bases spanning the gap. The CDR3 is made up of 16 amino acids. Germline V gene data show CDR1 as SGHAT and CDR2 as FQNNGV. As DNA, the CDR3 is TGTGCCAGCAGCTTAGAGGTCAGGGGCTCAGGATCACCCCTCCACTTT. It translates to CASSLEVRGSGSPLHF.

V usage is TRBV11-3 and J usage is TRBJ1-1, with D hard to call. This CDR3 region has 11 residues. Germline assignment: CDR1 SGHNT and CDR2 YENEEA. The V end lost 1 base, the J end lost 13 bases, and 10 bases lay between the germline ends. The chain's CDR3 is CASSLGTEVFF. The CDR3 region has the DNA TGTGCCAGCAGCTTAGGGACCGAGGTTTTCTTT.

V gene TRBV18 combines with J gene TRBJ2-7; D is perhaps TRBD1 or TRBD2 (5 bases each). V lost 6 bases and J lost 7, with 22 bases in between. The CDR3 length is 15 residues. CDR1 KGHSH and CDR2 LQKENI come from the germline V gene. CDR3 protein: CASSPLGDARGEQYF. Here the CDR3 DNA reads TGTGCCAGCTCGCCCCTGGGGGACGCCCGGGGAGAGCAGTACTTC.